This is a list of T cell receptor beta chains from one sample in a study of glioma-infiltrating T cells after dendritic cell vaccination. TCRdb's copy holds only in-frame clones and misses some; the assay was immunoSEQ multiplex PCR. In the table there are 45,000 to 60,000 clones, roughly 80% of which are singletons. The sample consisted of blood, taken after dendritic cell vaccination. The receptor set was obtained from a human donor with glioblastoma. Both conserved end residues are part of each CDR3. D genes are given only for firm matches. Size tells how often a clone was seen (once, few, many) or the class of an expanded clone, and some rows leave it out.

>NA|TRBV5-1|TRBJ2-5|TRBD2
CASSLEGLAGVGETQYF
TGCGCCAGCAGCTTGGAGGGACTAGCGGGGGTCGGGGAGACCCAGTACTTC
>NA|TRBV19|TRBJ1-4|NA
CASSIAGTPTNEKLFF
TGTGCCAGTAGTATAGCCGGGACACCAACTAATGAAAAACTGTTTTTT
>NA|TRBV6-5|TRBJ2-3|TRBD1
CASSYAGTGTRDTQYF
TGTGCCAGCAGTTACGCGGGGACAGGGACCCGTGATACGCAGTATTTT
>once|TRBV7-3|TRBJ2-3|TRBD2
CASSRSSGGDSDTQYF
TGTGCCAGCAGCCGGTCTAGCGGGGGGGATTCAGATACGCAGTATTTT
>NA|TRBV15|TRBJ1-4|TRBD1
CATSTPGQENEKLFF
TGTGCCACCAGCACCCCGGGACAGGAAAATGAAAAACTGTTTTTT
>NA|TRBV18|TRBJ2-2|NA
CASSPSQNTGELFF
TGTGCCAGCTCACCAAGCCAGAACACCGGGGAGCTGTTTTTT
>NA|TRBV4-3|TRBJ2-2|NA
CASSKTRVTGELFF
TGCGCCAGCAGCAAAACTAGAGTTACCGGGGAGCTGTTTTTT
>once|TRBV7-9|TRBJ1-1|TRBD1
CASSLETGTGGWFTEAFF
TGTGCCAGCAGCTTAGAGACTGGGACAGGGGGATGGTTCACTGAAGCTTTCTTT
>NA|TRBV7-6|TRBJ2-2|TRBD2
CASSLRSSGGALYTGELFF
TGTGCCAGCAGCTTAAGGTCCAGCGGGGGGGCTTTGTACACCGGGGAGCTGTTTTTT
>NA|TRBV7-2|TRBJ1-1|NA
CASSPDSESTEAFF
TGTGCCAGCAGCCCGGACAGTGAATCCACTGAAGCTTTCTTT
>once|TRBV19|TRBJ1-1|NA
CASSLFGRGAEAFF
TGTGCCAGTAGTCTGTTCGGGAGAGGGGCTGAAGCTTTCTTT
>NA|TRBV19|TRBJ2-2|TRBD1
CASSRTGATGELFF
TGTGCCAGTAGCAGGACAGGGGCCACCGGGGAGCTGTTTTTT
>NA|TRBV5-4|TRBJ1-2|NA
CASSLTPTDPNGYTF
TGTGCCAGCAGCTTGACCCCGACAGACCCCAATGGCTACACCTTC
>NA|TRBV25-1|TRBJ1-1|NA
CASSEVQGGTEAFF
TGTGCCAGCAGTGAAGTGCAGGGTGGGACTGAAGCTTTCTTT
>NA|TRBV13|TRBJ2-7|NA
CASSPLSGEQYF
TGTGCCAGCAGCCCTCTCAGCGGCGAGCAGTACTTC
>NA|TRBV27|TRBJ1-2|NA
CASSFGGAWYGYTF
TGTGCCAGCAGTTTTGGGGGGGCTTGGTATGGCTACACCTTC
>once|TRBV27|TRBJ2-7|TRBD2
CASSYGGNIYEQYF
TGTGCCAGCAGTTACGGGGGGAACATCTACGAGCAGTACTTC
>NA|TRBV25-1|TRBJ1-2|NA
CASSEKARGGYTF
TGTGCCAGCAGTGAAAAAGCCAGGGGAGGCTACACCTTC
>NA|TRBV7-6|TRBJ1-3|NA
CASSLGTVSGNTIYF
TGTGCCAGCAGCTTAGGGACAGTCTCTGGAAACACCATATATTTT
>NA|TRBV6-1|TRBJ2-7|NA
CATQSSYEQYF
TGTGCCACACAGAGTTCCTACGAGCAGTACTTC
>NA|TRBV6-1|TRBJ2-1|NA
CASSETGWATYNEQFF
TGTGCCAGCAGTGAAACAGGATGGGCGACCTACAATGAGCAGTTCTTC
>NA|TRBV5-1|TRBJ2-5|TRBD1
CASSRRPGQQKEAQYF
TGCGCCAGCAGCCGACGACCGGGACAGCAGAAAGAGGCCCAGTACTTC
>NA|TRBV11-3|TRBJ2-7|TRBD1
CASSLGTHLGTGTTYEQYF
TGTGCCAGCAGCTTAGGGACACATCTGGGGACAGGGACCACCTACGAGCAGTACTTC
>NA|TRBV5-1|TRBJ2-3|TRBD2
CASSGPLAGGPPDTQYF
TGCGCCAGCAGCGGGCCCCTAGCGGGGGGGCCCCCAGATACGCAGTATTTT
>NA|TRBV6-6|TRBJ1-5|TRBD1
CASSYVDRDQPQHF
TGTGCCAGCAGTTACGTGGACAGGGATCAGCCCCAGCATTTT
>NA|TRBV11-3|TRBJ2-6|NA
CASRSSGANVLTF
TGTGCCAGCAGATCTTCTGGGGCCAACGTCCTGACTTTC
>NA|TRBV6-1|TRBJ1-5|TRBD1
CASSEALTIGQAVSNQPQHF
TGTGCCAGCAGTGAAGCGCTTACCATAGGACAGGCCGTGAGCAATCAGCCCCAGCATTTT
>once|TRBV10-1|TRBJ2-5|NA
CASSESQGGQETQYF
TGCGCCAGCAGTGAGTCGCAGGGGGGTCAAGAGACCCAGTACTTC
>few|TRBV7-9|TRBJ2-2|NA
CASSSGALTNTGELFF
TGTGCCAGCAGCTCAGGGGCGCTAACGAACACCGGGGAGCTGTTTTTT
>NA|TRBV6-1|TRBJ2-1|TRBD2
CASSETLAGATTKDEQFF
TGTGCCAGCAGTGAAACACTAGCGGGAGCTACTACGAAAGATGAGCAGTTCTTC
>NA|TRBV29-1|TRBJ1-5|TRBD1
CSVGQGLNQPQHF
TGCAGCGTAGGACAGGGTTTGAATCAGCCCCAGCATTTT
>NA|TRBV30|TRBJ2-3|TRBD2
CAWRPGLAGTDTQYF
TGTGCCTGGAGGCCGGGACTAGCGGGTACGGATACGCAGTATTTT
>few|TRBV7-9|TRBJ2-7|TRBD2
CASSLALAGGYEQYF
TGTGCCAGCAGCTTAGCGCTAGCGGGGGGCTACGAGCAGTACTTC
>NA|TRBV15|TRBJ2-3|NA
CATSTLDRRVTDTQYF
TGTGCCACCAGCACCTTGGACAGGAGGGTCACAGATACGCAGTATTTT
>NA|TRBV9|TRBJ1-1|NA
CASSASNTEAFF
TGTGCCAGCAGCGCATCGAACACTGAAGCTTTCTTT
>NA|TRBV7-9|TRBJ2-7|NA
CASSPKDNGEQYF
TGTGCCAGCAGCCCTAAGGACAACGGCGAGCAGTACTTC
>NA|TRBV5-5|TRBJ2-1|TRBD2
CASSLLSGGADEQFF
TGTGCCAGCAGCTTACTTAGCGGGGGGGCCGATGAGCAGTTCTTC
>NA|TRBV19|TRBJ1-2|NA
CASSNNGAGLSIGYTF
TGTGCCAGTAGTAACAATGGAGCAGGGTTATCTATCGGCTACACCTTC
>NA|TRBV4-2|TRBJ1-4|NA
CASSRDFNEKLFF
TGTGCCAGTTCCCGGGACTTTAATGAAAAACTGTTTTTT
>NA|TRBV6-1|TRBJ1-1|TRBD1
CASSVRRQGGPRAFF
TGTGCCAGCAGTGTGCGGCGACAGGGGGGTCCCAGGGCTTTCTTT
>NA|TRBV7-2|TRBJ1-2|TRBD1
CASSLVLGQATRDYGYTF
TGTGCCAGCAGCTTAGTCCTGGGACAGGCGACTCGGGACTATGGCTACACCTTC
>few|TRBV6-4|TRBJ1-1|NA
CASSMFSGSTEAFF
TGTGCCAGCAGTATGTTTAGCGGTAGCACTGAAGCTTTCTTT
>few|TRBV30|TRBJ2-3|NA
CAWRATGFTWDTQYF
TGTGCCTGGAGAGCTACAGGGTTCACTTGGGATACGCAGTATTTT
>NA|TRBV19|TRBJ1-2|NA
CASRIRGNFYGYTF
TGTGCCAGTAGGATCAGGGGAAACTTCTATGGCTACACCTTC
>few|TRBV6-6|TRBJ2-1|NA
CASSYGLGGQQFF
TGTGCCAGCAGTTACGGGCTAGGCGGGCAGCAGTTCTTC
>NA|TRBV25-1|TRBJ2-1|TRBD2
CASSDFLAVDNEQFF
TGTGCCAGCAGTGATTTCCTAGCGGTAGACAATGAGCAGTTCTTC
>NA|TRBV11-3|TRBJ1-1|NA
CASSENRATEAFF
TGTGCCAGCTCGGAAAACAGGGCCACTGAAGCTTTCTTT
>NA|TRBV5-4|TRBJ2-5|NA
CASSSPGVGETQYF
TGTGCCAGCAGCTCCCCAGGGGTCGGGGAGACCCAGTACTTC
>NA|TRBV18|TRBJ1-2|NA
CASSPRVARRNGYTF
TGTGCCAGCTCACCAAGGGTCGCCAGGAGGAATGGCTACACCTTC
>NA|TRBV5-4|TRBJ1-6|NA
CASSLELESSYNSPLHF
TGTGCCAGCAGCTTGGAGCTGGAGAGCTCCTATAATTCACCCCTCCACTTT
>NA|TRBV25-1|TRBJ2-7|NA
CASSELGQNSYEQYF
TGTGCCAGCAGTGAATTAGGACAAAACTCCTACGAGCAGTACTTC
>NA|TRBV7-7|TRBJ2-2|NA
CASSEYNRGPGELFF
TGTGCTAGCAGCGAATATAATAGGGGCCCCGGGGAGCTGTTTTTT
>NA|TRBV6-1|TRBJ1-5|TRBD1
CASSVRDRGNQPQHF
TGTGCCAGCAGTGTCCGGGACAGGGGGAATCAGCCCCAGCATTTT